This TCR beta chain came from a study of radiation and T cells in renal cell carcinoma. Study outcomes and limitations: In blood, top tumor clones expanded by 2 weeks, shrinking by 4. Without pretreatment biopsies, baseline tumor clonotype presence was undetermined.

Sequenced by immunoSEQ multiplex PCR; TCRdb stores in-frame clones only, minus some. The table lists 150,000 to 180,000 clones, roughly 89% of them singletons. The count of this clone is one. Its antigen remains unidentified. The time point here: blood 2 weeks post-SBRT. Treatment described: 15 Gy SBRT to primary tumor, nephrectomy 4 weeks later. Blood was sampled at baseline, 2 weeks and 4 weeks after SBRT. The tumor was a clear cell renal cell carcinoma. Germline V gene data show CDR1 as SGHTS and CDR2 as YDEGEE. The CDR3 sequence is 16 residues long. V lost 4 bases, J lost 2 bases, and 18 bases lay in between.

The rearrangement joins TRBV5-8 to TRBJ1-2; maybe TRBD1 (5 bases). The starting material was blood, obtained from a patient whose treatment included radiotherapy and nephrectomy. The receptor's source is a woman between 45 and 65 years old with renal cell carcinoma. The DNA for the CDR3 is TGTGCCAGCAGCCCACTTCGGCAGGGAGTCAACTATGGCTACACCTTC. As protein: CASSPLRQGVNYGYTF.